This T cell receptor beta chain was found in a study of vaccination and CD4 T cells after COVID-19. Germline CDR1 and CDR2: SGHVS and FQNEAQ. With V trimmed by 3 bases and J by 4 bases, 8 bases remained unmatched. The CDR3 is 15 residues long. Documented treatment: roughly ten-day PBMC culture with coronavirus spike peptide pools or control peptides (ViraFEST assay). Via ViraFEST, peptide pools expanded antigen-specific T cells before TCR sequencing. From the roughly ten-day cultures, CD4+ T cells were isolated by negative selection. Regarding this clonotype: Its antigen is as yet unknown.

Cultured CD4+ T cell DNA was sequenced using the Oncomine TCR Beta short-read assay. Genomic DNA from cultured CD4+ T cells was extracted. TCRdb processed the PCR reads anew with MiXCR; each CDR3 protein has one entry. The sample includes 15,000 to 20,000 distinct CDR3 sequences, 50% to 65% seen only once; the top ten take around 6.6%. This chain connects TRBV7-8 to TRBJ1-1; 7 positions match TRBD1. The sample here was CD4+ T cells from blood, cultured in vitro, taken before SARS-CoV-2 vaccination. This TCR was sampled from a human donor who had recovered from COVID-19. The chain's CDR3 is CASSLETGAVTEAFF. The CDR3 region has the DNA TGTGCCAGCAGCTTGGAAACAGGGGCCGTCACTGAAGCTTTCTTT.